This entry lists 3 T cell receptor beta chains sequenced from one sample in a study of T cell repertoires in cytomegalovirus infection. Using its own MiXCR run on the reads, TCRdb lists one record per CDR3 protein. The data show nearly 650,000 distinct CDR3 sequences, with roughly 26% seen just once and 7% to 9% held by the top ten. The sequencing sample was made of CD8+ T cells from PBMCs. These TCRs come from a human donor in good health (CMV status not recorded). Some clones in this sample may be carry-over from other donors' samples.

The rearrangement uses TRBV20-1 and TRBJ2-3; D may be TRBD1 or TRBD2 (7 bases each). The CDR3 totals 15 residues. CDR1 is DFQATT, CDR2 SNEGSKA, per germline (reference sequence). Trimming took 5 bases from V and 2 from J, leaving 17 bases between them. The CDR3 DNA is TGCAGTGCTTCCGAGGGGGCGGGGGTCACAGATACGCAGTATTTT. It specifies CSASEGAGVTDTQYF.

Note on this clonotype: Just one base apart from a much larger clone, this may be a read error. The rearrangement links TRBV7-8 to TRBJ2-6; D is possibly TRBD1 or TRBD2 (5 bases each). In germline, CDR1 is SGHVS, CDR2 FQNEAQ. V shed 1 base and J shed 4 bases, with 11 bases lying between them. The CDR3 is made up of 16 amino acids. The CDR3 loop reads CASSLDWDDGANVLTF. The CDR3 nucleotides read TGTGCCAGCAGCTTAGACTGGGACGACGGGGCCAACGTCCTGACTTTC. Using reference TRBV7-8 and TRBJ2-6 for the parts outside the CDR3, the full variable domain is GAGVSQSPRYKVAKRGQDVALRCDPISGHVSLFWYQQALGQGPEFLTYFQNEAQLDKSGLPSDRFFAERPEGSVSTLKIQRTQQEDSAVYLCASSLDWDDGANVLTFGAGSRLTVL.

This clonotype was counted ten times or more. The J gene is TRBJ2-7, the V gene TRBV28, with D uncertain. This CDR3 contains 13 residues. Germline-derived CDR1 and CDR2 are MDHEN and SYDVKM. V was cut by 3 bases and J by 3 bases, with 9 bases left in between. DNA for the CDR3: TGTGCCAGCAGTTTCGTAGGGAACTACGAGCAGTACGTC. This codes for CASSFVGNYEQYV.